The clone carrying this T cell receptor (beta chain) was observed a few times. Its matching antigen is unknown. V lost 4 bases, J lost 3 bases, and 5 bases stayed unmatched. The germline gives CDR1 GTSNPN, CDR2 SVGIG (reference sequence). The CDR3 spans 15 residues. The study ran its PCR with 60 Vbeta and 13 Jbeta primers. As handled by the study authors: Around 11 million shared chains were among around 80 million unique TCR beta chains counted in a later analysis. Sequencing was performed with immunoSEQ multiplex PCR; in TCRdb, only in-frame clones are kept and a portion is missing. V, J and clone size were drawn from that table, and D and trimming were deduced from the DNA. Among 65,000 to 85,000 clones listed, around 85% were seen once. The data stem from a study of cytomegalovirus exposure and HLA in healthy donors. Looking at the study overall: Of around 400 genotyped donors, around 80% grouped in the Caucasian-associated ancestry cluster. Broader study findings: Later work associated approximately 17,000 TCR beta sequences with HLA alleles at 0.05 false discovery rate. Earlier analysis found most TCR beta V segments productive about 90% or about 30% of the time.

The sequenced sample consisted of PBMCs. The chain is built from TRBV30 and TRBJ2-2; TRBD1 agrees at 10 bases. The TCR originated in a woman between 45 and 60 years old in good health and CMV-seronegative. The CDR3: CAWTRQGADTGELFF. CDR3 nucleotide sequence: TGTGCCTGGACCAGACAGGGGGCGGACACCGGGGAGCTGTTTTTT.